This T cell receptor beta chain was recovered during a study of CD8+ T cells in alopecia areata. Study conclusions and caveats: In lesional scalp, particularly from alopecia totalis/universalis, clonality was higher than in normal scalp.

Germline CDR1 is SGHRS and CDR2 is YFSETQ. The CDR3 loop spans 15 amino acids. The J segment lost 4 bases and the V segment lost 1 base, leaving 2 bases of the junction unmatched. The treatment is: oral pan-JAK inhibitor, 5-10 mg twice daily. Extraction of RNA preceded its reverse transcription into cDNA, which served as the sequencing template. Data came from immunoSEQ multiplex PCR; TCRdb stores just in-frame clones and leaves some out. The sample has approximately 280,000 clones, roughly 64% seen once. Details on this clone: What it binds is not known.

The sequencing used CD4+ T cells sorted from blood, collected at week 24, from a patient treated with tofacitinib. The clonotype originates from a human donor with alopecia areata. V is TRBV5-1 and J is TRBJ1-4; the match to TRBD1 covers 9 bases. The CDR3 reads CASSLWGQGNEKLFF. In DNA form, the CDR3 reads TGCGCCAGCAGCTTGTGGGGACAGGGTAATGAAAAACTGTTTTTT. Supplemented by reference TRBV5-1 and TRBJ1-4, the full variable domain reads KAGVTQTPRYLIKTRGQQVTLSCSPISGHRSVSWYQQTPGQGLQFLFEYFSETQRNKGNFPGRFSGRQFSNSRSEMNVSTLELGDSALYLCASSLWGQGNEKLFFGSGTQLSVL.